A single T cell receptor (beta chain) is shown here with its context. Its antigen remains unknown. Terminally differentiated effector memory CD45RA+ cells were excluded by CCR7 positive selection of CD45RO-negative cells. With 0 bases clipped from V and 5 bases from J, the junction kept 6 bases outside the gene matches. This CDR3 is built from 18 residues. Per the germline V gene, CDR1 is SGHDN and CDR2 is FVKESK. The data originate from a study of shared clonotypes between healthy human individuals. Sorted-subset replicate PCR reactions were performed with approximately 200 ng DNA, corresponding to roughly 30,000 T cell genomes. Clones were sequenced by immunoSEQ multiplex PCR, and TCRdb holds only the in-frame ones, with some missing. The sample lists 1.5 million to 2.5 million clones, roughly 94% occurring once. General study findings and limits: Expectations were that clonotype sharing among donors would be affected by sequencing depth. Naive subsets tended to show greater estimated richness than memory subsets.

This receptor was taken from a man aged 18 to 29 in good health. V and J are TRBV14 and TRBJ2-2; TRBD2 matches 13 bases. Sequenced: naive CD8+ T cells sorted from blood. The DNA for the CDR3 is TGTGCCAGCAGCCAAGAGCGACTAGCGGGAGGTAAAACCGGGGAGCTGTTTTTT. Translating it yields CASSQERLAGGKTGELFF.